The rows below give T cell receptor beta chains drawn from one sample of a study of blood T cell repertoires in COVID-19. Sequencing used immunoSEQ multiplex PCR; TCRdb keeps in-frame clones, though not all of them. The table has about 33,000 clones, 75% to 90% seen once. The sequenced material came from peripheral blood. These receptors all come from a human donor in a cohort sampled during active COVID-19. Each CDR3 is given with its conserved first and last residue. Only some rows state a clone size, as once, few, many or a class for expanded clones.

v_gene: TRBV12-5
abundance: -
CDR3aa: CASGLGTGELFF

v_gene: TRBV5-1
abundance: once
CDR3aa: CASSLDRVGGRNEQFF

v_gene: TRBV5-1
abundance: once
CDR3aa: CASSLAGNTEAFF

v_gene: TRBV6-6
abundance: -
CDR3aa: CASTPGPARVGELFF

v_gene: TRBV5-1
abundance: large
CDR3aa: CASSLGAFNEQYF

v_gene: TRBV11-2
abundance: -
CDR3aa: CASSRPWARDSPVLGKGDTQYF

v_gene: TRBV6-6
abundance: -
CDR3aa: CASSSHRDGDEQYF

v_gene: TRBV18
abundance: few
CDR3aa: CASSPSGSSYNSPLHF

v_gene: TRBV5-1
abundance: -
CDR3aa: CASSFQETQYF

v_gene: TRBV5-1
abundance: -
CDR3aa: CASSLGQGKTAEQYF

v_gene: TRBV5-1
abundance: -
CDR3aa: CASQQGVFDGYTF

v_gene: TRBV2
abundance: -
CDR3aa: CASSEGQGQPQHF

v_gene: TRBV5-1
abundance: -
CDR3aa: CASSLGPPSYEQYF

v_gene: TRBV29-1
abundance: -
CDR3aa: CSVKTGNTEAFF

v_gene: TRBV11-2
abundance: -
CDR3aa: CASSSTSGVYNEQFF

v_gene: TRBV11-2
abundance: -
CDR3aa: CAGGQGGNHETQYF

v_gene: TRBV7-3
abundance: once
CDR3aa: CASSPRDRRPQETQYF

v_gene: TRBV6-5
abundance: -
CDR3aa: CASSYGTSGGAELFF

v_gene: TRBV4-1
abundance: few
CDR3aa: CASSQGGLAGAYGELFF

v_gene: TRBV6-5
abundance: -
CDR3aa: CASSYKTVTEAFF

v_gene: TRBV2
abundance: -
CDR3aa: CASIEGGIGGELFF

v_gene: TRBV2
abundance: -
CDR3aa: CASRPQAGNIQYF

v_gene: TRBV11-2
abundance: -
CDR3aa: CASSRNTGGEWFNYGYTF

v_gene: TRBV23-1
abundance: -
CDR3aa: CASSPFLATNEKLFF

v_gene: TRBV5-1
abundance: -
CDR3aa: CASSLGRDFRELFF

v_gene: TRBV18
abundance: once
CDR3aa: CASSPDRVADTQYF

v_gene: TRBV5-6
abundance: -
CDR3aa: CASSPMGLAGNYEQYF

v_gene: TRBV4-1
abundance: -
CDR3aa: CASSHPGLAYEQYF

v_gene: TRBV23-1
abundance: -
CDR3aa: CASSLHGNEGYEQYF

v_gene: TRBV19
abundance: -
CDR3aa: CASEGTPFWGNQPQHF

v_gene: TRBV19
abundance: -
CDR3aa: CASSIPLDRDQPQHF

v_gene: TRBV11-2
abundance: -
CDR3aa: CASSPALSFGLDSSYEQYF

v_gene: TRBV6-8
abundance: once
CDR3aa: CATLQNFAGTPYNEQFF

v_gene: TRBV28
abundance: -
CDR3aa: CASSFAASGRRYEQYF

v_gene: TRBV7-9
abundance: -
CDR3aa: CASSSWRGRGNTEAFF

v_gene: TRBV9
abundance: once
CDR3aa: CASSVDPQGMVNTIYF

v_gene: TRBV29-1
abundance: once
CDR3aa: CSVDARGGQHPPSYEQYF

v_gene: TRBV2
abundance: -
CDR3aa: CASRVYDGGGETQYF

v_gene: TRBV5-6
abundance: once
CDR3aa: CASSLLGQGARQPQHF

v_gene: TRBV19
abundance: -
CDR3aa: CASSIVTGSYEQYF

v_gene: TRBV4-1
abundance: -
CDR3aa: CASSLSLAGDYNEQFF

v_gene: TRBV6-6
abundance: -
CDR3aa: CASSSQLGQLNYGYTF

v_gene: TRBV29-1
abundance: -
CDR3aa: CSVKDRGEKLFF

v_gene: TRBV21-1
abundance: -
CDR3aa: CASSTGEGYGYTF

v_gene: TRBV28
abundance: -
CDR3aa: CASSPGQTSYNSPLHF

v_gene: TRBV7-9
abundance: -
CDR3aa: CASSLIRWGTGGNTEAFF

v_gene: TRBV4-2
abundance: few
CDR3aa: CASSQRTGVNTEAFF

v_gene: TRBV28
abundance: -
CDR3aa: CASSLETGLSNYGYTF

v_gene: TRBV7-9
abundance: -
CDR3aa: CASSWQGMVVEAFF